Below, 5 T cell receptor beta chains from the same sample are listed, as sequenced in a study of T cell repertoires in ileal Crohn's disease. Here immunoSEQ multiplex PCR was the method, and the copy in TCRdb shows in-frame clones only, minus some. The sample carries about 8,200 clones, 95% to 96% recorded once. The sequenced material came from ileal tissue. The origin of the receptors is an adult with Crohn's disease.

This chain links TRBV7-6 with TRBJ2-7; D ambiguous. V shed 2 bases and J shed 5 bases, with 10 bases lying between them. Germline loops: CDR1 SGHVS, CDR2 FNYEAQ. This CDR3 is built from 13 residues. The CDR3 region is CASSLSGSNEQYF. Here the CDR3 DNA reads TGTGCCAGCAGCTTATCCGGGTCCAACGAGCAGTACTTC. Filled out from reference TRBV7-6 and TRBJ2-7, the complete variable domain reads GAGVSQSPRYKVTKRGQDVALRCDPISGHVSLYWYRQALGQGPEFLTYFNYEAQQDKSGLPNDRFSAERPEGSISTLTIQRTEQRDSAMYRCASSLSGSNEQYFGPGTRLTVT.

This chain joins TRBV5-1 and TRBJ1-2; D is possibly TRBD1 (5 bases). The germline V and J ends were trimmed by 1 base and 7 bases, with 14 bases remaining between them. The germline V gene encodes CDR1 SGHRS and CDR2 YFSETQ. The CDR3 totals 14 residues. The CDR3 DNA is TGCGCCAGCAGCTTGCAAGGGGAATGGCGTGGCTACACCTTC. Its translation is CASSLQGEWRGYTF.

The chain combines TRBV5-6 with TRBJ1-6, with D unresolved. Germline V gene lookup returns CDR1 SGHDT and CDR2 YYEEEE. V lost 1 base and J lost 7, with 9 bases in between. This CDR3 is built from 14 residues. CDR3 DNA sequence: TGTGCCAGCAGCTTGAAAACAGAAAATTCACCCCTCCACTTT. Amino acid sequence: CASSLKTENSPLHF.

The chain uses TRBV23-1 and TRBJ1-2; D may be TRBD1 (5 bases). TRBV23-1 is marked as an open reading frame, function uncertain. V shed 4 bases and J shed 8 bases, with 14 bases lying between them. The CDR3 is made up of 13 amino acids. CDR3 sequence reads: CASSLRQGCGYTF. CDR3 DNA: TGCGCCAGCAGTCTTCGGCAGGGTTGCGGCTACACCTTC.

The chain uses TRBV28 and TRBJ2-3; no clear D. CDR1 and CDR2 (germline): MDHEN, SYDVKM. The CDR3 contains 15 residues. Deletions cut 6 bases from V and 4 bases from J, with 17 bases between. DNA of the CDR3: TGTGCCAGCAGCCCCTCGCTGAGAGGTGCAGATACGCAGTATTTT. Its protein product is CASSPSLRGADTQYF. Supplemented by reference TRBV28 and TRBJ2-3, the full variable domain reads DVKVTQSSRYLVKRTGEKVFLECVQDMDHENMFWYRQDPGLGLRLIYFSYDVKMKEKGDIPEGYSVSREKKERFSLILESASTNQTSMYLCASSPSLRGADTQYFGPGTRLTVL.